The 27 T cell receptor beta chains below were found in one sample sequenced in a study of Ad26.COV2.S vaccination and SARS-CoV-2 variants. Measured with immunoSEQ multiplex PCR; TCRdb has only the in-frame clones, and not every one. Seen here are 85,000 to 95,000 clones, roughly 84% observed once, and the top ten hold about 16%. The specimen was peripheral blood, collected after recovery from COVID-19. These receptors came from a human donor who had recovered from COVID-19.

The CDR3 loop is CASAGTSYNEQFF. CDR3 DNA sequence: TGCGCCAGCGCAGGGACTAGCTACAATGAGCAGTTCTTC. This chain links TRBV4-1 with TRBJ2-1, with TRBD2 matching over 8 bases. This CDR3 contains 13 residues. The ends lost 8 bases at V and 3 bases at J; junction bases unmatched: 3. The germline gives CDR1 MGHRA, CDR2 YSYEKL.

The CDR3 region has the DNA TGTGCCGTTGAGAGGGGGGGGGCGTGGTACGAGCAGTACTTC. This translates into CAVERGGAWYEQYF. V gene TRBV6-5 combines with J gene TRBJ2-7; weak D call: TRBD2 (7 bases). Trimming pared 11 bases from V and 4 bases from J, leaving 21 bases between. In germline, CDR1 is MNHEY, CDR2 SVGAGI. The CDR3 contains 14 residues.

This clone was detected a few times. The rearrangement joins TRBV4-2 to TRBJ2-2, with TRBD1 identical over 11 bases. This CDR3 is 16 amino acids long. V lost 0 bases and J lost 3; bases outside the gene matches: 0. From germline, CDR1 is LGHNA and CDR2 YNFKEQ. CDR3 sequence (DNA): TGTGCCAGCAGCCAAGAGGGACAGGGGGACACCGGGGAGCTGTTTTTT. It yields the protein CASSQEGQGDTGELFF.

The chain couples TRBV10-3 to TRBJ2-1, with D unresolved. Germline CDR1 and CDR2: ENHRY and SYGVKD. V lost 4 bases and J 8 bases, leaving 9 bases between the germline ends. CDR3 length: 12 residues. Here the CDR3 reads CAISAPGHEQFF. The CDR3 coding sequence is TGTGCCATCAGTGCCCCCGGGCATGAGCAGTTCTTC.

The CDR3 nucleotides are TGTGCCAGCAGCCGTAGGGGGGTCCTCTACAATGAGCAGTTCTTC. The encoded protein is CASSRRGVLYNEQFF. The chain employs TRBV21-1 and TRBJ2-1. TRBV21-1 counts as a pseudogene. The CDR3 spans 15 residues.

The rearrangement links TRBV6-9 to TRBJ1-2; tentative D call: TRBD1 (5 bases). The CDR3 is 16 amino acids. V was pared by 6 bases and J by 3 bases, with 20 bases between. Germline CDR1 is MNHGY and CDR2 is SVAAGI. CDR3 bases: TGTGCCAGCAGCGGGGGTTGGGGGGGTTCTTACTATGGCTACACCTTC. Translating gives CASSGGWGGSYYGYTF.

CDR3 DNA: TGCGCCAGCAGTGAGTCGGGGGGGCCTCAGCCCCAGCATTTT. As protein: CASSESGGPQPQHF. J is TRBJ1-5 and V is TRBV10-2, with D possibly matching TRBD1 (6 bases). Germline V gene data show CDR1 as WSHSY and CDR2 as SAAADI. V dropped 0 bases and J dropped 6 bases, with 9 bases sitting between them. The CDR3 runs 14 residues.

This clone has more than one count but fewer than ten. The chain uses TRBV3-1 (or the pseudogene TRBV3-2) and TRBJ2-3, with 11 positions matching TRBD2. V trimming: 1 base; J trimming: 6 bases; junction bases outside the gene matches: 9. The CDR3 is 17 amino acids. The germline gives CDR1 LGHDT, CDR2 YNNKEL (reference sequence). The CDR3 coding sequence is TGTGCCAGCAGCCAAGGCCAGGTAGCGGGAGGGCCGGATACGCAGTATTTT. It codes for CASSQGQVAGGPDTQYF.

V is TRBV4-1 and J is TRBJ1-2; a possible D gene is TRBD1 (6 bases). The length of the CDR3 is 16 residues. Germline loops: CDR1 MGHRA, CDR2 YSYEKL. With 4 bases removed from V and 6 bases from J, the gap between germline ends came to 21 bases. The CDR3 loop is CASSLYLDSQADGYTF. DNA for the CDR3: TGCGCCAGCAGCCTATATTTGGACAGCCAAGCGGATGGCTACACCTTC.

In its sample, this clone was seen many times. The chain links TRBV2 to TRBJ2-6; D unresolved. V was clipped by 4 bases and J by 0 bases, with 13 bases between them. The CDR3 covers 17 residues. Per germline, CDR1 SNHLY and CDR2 FYNNEI. The CDR3 loop is CASSAGQFDSGANVLTF. The CDR3 bases are TGTGCCAGCAGTGCGGGCCAGTTTGACTCTGGGGCCAACGTCCTGACTTTC.

This clone has just one count. The chain carries TRBV3-1 (or the pseudogene TRBV3-2) and TRBJ2-3; no definite D call. Germline CDR1 reads LGHDT; CDR2 reads YNNKEL (reference sequence). The CDR3 runs to 15 residues. The V end was cut by 4 bases, the J end by 5 bases, with 16 bases between. Here the CDR3 DNA reads TGTGCCAGCAGCCCCCAACACCATAGTGGAGATACGCAGTATTTT. This gives the protein CASSPQHHSGDTQYF.

The gene calls are TRBV19 and TRBJ1-2; the D gene is possibly TRBD1 (5 bases). Per germline, CDR1 LNHDA and CDR2 SQIVND (reference sequence). With 7 bases removed from V and 4 bases from J, the gap between germline ends came to 13 bases. This CDR3 is 13 amino acids long. The DNA for the CDR3 is TGTGCCAGTACTGGGGGATGGGGCTATGGCTACACCTTC. Its translation is CASTGGWGYGYTF.

The V gene is TRBV7-2, the J gene TRBJ2-1, with 7 nucleotides matching TRBD2. The CDR3 loop spans 15 amino acids. V lost 1 base, J lost 11 bases, and 11 bases stayed unmatched. CDR1 and CDR2 (germline): SGHTA, FQGNSA. CDR3 nucleotides: TGTGCCAGCAGCTTAGAGGGGCGAGCGGGATACAAGCAGTTCTTC. Translated, it gives CASSLEGRAGYKQFF.

This clone was picked up a small number of times. The V call is TRBV4-2, the J call TRBJ2-7; no firm D call. Germline CDR1 LGHNA, CDR2 YNFKEQ. There are 15 residues in the CDR3. Trimming cost V 0 bases and J 4 bases, with 13 bases left between them. The CDR3 reads CASSQDRTPEYEQYF. CDR3 nucleotide sequence: TGTGCCAGCAGCCAAGATCGGACCCCTGAGTACGAGCAGTACTTC.

The sample holds a few counts of this clone. This chain uses TRBV2 with TRBJ1-1; 7 bases line up with TRBD1. CDR1 is SNHLY and CDR2 is FYNNEI in the germline V gene. CDR3 length equals 14 residues. V shed 5 bases and J 3 bases; nucleotides not matched to a gene: 6. The CDR3 is CASSHRGDDTEAFF. CDR3 coding DNA: TGTGCCAGCAGTCACAGGGGAGATGACACTGAAGCTTTCTTT.

This chain's CDR3 is CASSLGTSNAYTF. CDR3 coding DNA: TGCGCCAGCAGCTTGGGGACCTCGAACGCCTACACCTTC. The chain is built from TRBV5-1 and TRBJ1-2; D remains ambiguous. Per the germline V gene, CDR1 is SGHRS and CDR2 is YFSETQ. The CDR3 is 13 amino acids. Trimming stripped 0 bases from V and 10 bases from J, with 13 bases between. Complete variable domain (other parts from reference TRBV5-1 and TRBJ1-2): KAGVTQTPRYLIKTRGQQVTLSCSPISGHRSVSWYQQTPGQGLQFLFEYFSETQRNKGNFPGRFSGRQFSNSRSEMNVSTLELGDSALYLCASSLGTSNAYTFGSGTRLTVV.

This clone was detected a few times. The rearrangement uses TRBV28 and TRBJ1-3; TRBD1 is a possible D gene (6 bases). Trimming took off 1 base at V and 2 bases at J, with 9 bases between the two ends. The CDR3 loop spans 15 amino acids. Looked up from germline, CDR1 is MDHEN and CDR2 is SYDVKM. The CDR3 nucleotides read TGTGCCAGCAGTTTATCTACAGGGACTGGAAACACCATATATTTT. It codes for CASSLSTGTGNTIYF.

J is TRBJ2-2 and V is TRBV9; D gene unclear. The V gene's germline CDR1 is SGDLS and CDR2 YYNGEE. This CDR3 contains 14 residues. Trimming left V 4 bases short and J 6 bases short, with 13 bases between. CDR3: CASSPRRVAGELFF. The CDR3 DNA is TGTGCCAGCAGCCCGCGACGGGTGGCCGGGGAGCTGTTTTTT. Variable domain in full (rest from reference TRBV9 and TRBJ2-2): DSGVTQTPKHLITATGQRVTLRCSPRSGDLSVYWYQQSLDQGLQFLIQYYNGEERAKGNILERFSAQQFPDLHSELNLSSLELGDSALYFCASSPRRVAGELFFGEGSRLTVL.

The chain couples TRBV7-9 to TRBJ1-1; D gene unclear. The CDR3 length is 11 residues. V was shortened by 5 bases and J by 3 bases, with 4 bases between the two germline ends. Germline lookup yields CDR1 SEHNR and CDR2 FQNEAQ (reference sequence). Here the CDR3 DNA reads TGTGCCAGCAGCCCTGACACTGAAGCTTTCTTT. Protein: CASSPDTEAFF.

The chain recombines TRBV13 with TRBJ2-7, with 7 bases fitting TRBD1. The CDR3 runs to 14 residues. The germline CDR1 and CDR2 sequences are PRHDT and FYEKMQ (reference sequence). With V trimmed by 5 bases and J by 4 bases, 8 bases remained unmatched. The CDR3: CASSPWDSQYEQYF. As DNA, the CDR3 is TGTGCCAGCAGCCCGTGGGACAGCCAGTACGAGCAGTACTTC.

V gene TRBV10-2 combines with J gene TRBJ2-1, with D possibly TRBD1 on 5 matching bases. Trimming left V 4 bases short and J 6 bases short, with 10 bases between. The germline V gene has CDR1 WSHSY and CDR2 SAAADI. This CDR3 comprises 13 residues. CDR3 amino acids: CASSAGWGNEQFF. Written as DNA, the CDR3 is TGCGCCAGCAGTGCAGGGTGGGGCAATGAGCAGTTCTTC.

The chain uses TRBV7-2 and TRBJ2-7; D is unclear. CDR1 and CDR2 (germline): SGHTA, FQGNSA. V lost 2 bases and J lost 5, with 4 bases in between. The length of the CDR3 is 11 residues. The CDR3 loop is CASSLLDEQYF. The DNA for the CDR3 is TGTGCCAGCAGCTTACTCGACGAGCAGTACTTC.

This clone was counted only a few times. The J gene is TRBJ2-5, the V gene TRBV29-1, with unresolved D. The V end was cut by 0 bases, the J end by 9 bases, with 14 bases between. CDR3 length: 13 residues. Germline V gene data show CDR1 as SQVTM and CDR2 as ANQGSEA. The CDR3 is CSVEDPPSLSQYF. In DNA form, the CDR3 reads TGCAGCGTTGAAGATCCACCCTCCCTGTCCCAGTACTTC.

The chain employs TRBV6-5 and TRBJ2-1; 11 bases align to TRBD2. The CDR3 is 15 amino acids. Germline lookup yields CDR1 MNHEY and CDR2 SVGAGI. V lost 6 bases to trimming and J lost 4 bases; unmatched junction nucleotides: 5. Here the CDR3 reads CASSMRLAGYNEQFF. The CDR3 coding sequence is TGTGCCAGCAGCATGCGACTAGCGGGATACAATGAGCAGTTCTTC.

The V and J genes are TRBV9 and TRBJ2-1; D tentatively reads TRBD1 or TRBD2 (5 bases each). Germline V CDR1 and CDR2: SGDLS, YYNGEE. The CDR3 spans 14 residues. Between the trimmed V and J ends, which lost 0 bases and 9 bases, there was a span of 13 bases. CDR3 sequence: CASSVVSKGTEQFF. The CDR3, as DNA: TGTGCCAGCAGCGTAGTGTCAAAAGGGACTGAGCAGTTCTTC.

The genes are TRBV4-1 and TRBJ2-3; 7 nucleotides align to TRBD1. The germline V gene encodes CDR1 MGHRA and CDR2 YSYEKL. V lost 5 bases to trimming and J lost 0 bases; unmatched junction nucleotides: 5. The CDR3 has 15 amino acids. The CDR3 loop reads CASSLMTGSTDTQYF. The CDR3 nucleotides read TGCGCCAGCAGCTTAATGACAGGGAGCACAGATACGCAGTATTTT.

J is TRBJ2-7 and V is TRBV29-1; perhaps TRBD2 as D (6 bases). Germline V gene sequence: CDR1 SQVTM, CDR2 ANQGSEA. This CDR3 contains 14 residues. Trimming took 6 bases from V and 2 from J, leaving 17 bases between them. CDR3 protein: CSVISGTGTYEQYF. CDR3 sequence (DNA): TGCAGCGTGATTTCCGGGACTGGCACCTACGAGCAGTACTTC.